These 10 T cell receptor beta chains originate from one sample sequenced in a study of cytomegalovirus exposure and HLA in healthy donors. Both 60 Vbeta primers and 13 Jbeta primers went into the PCR. The protocol was immunoSEQ multiplex PCR, while the TCRdb copy is restricted to in-frame clones and leaves out a portion. This listing includes roughly 45,000 clones. Sequencing used PBMCs. The receptors come from a woman aged 30 to 39 in good health and CMV-seronegative.

This chain uses TRBV2 with TRBJ2-7; maybe TRBD2 (6 bases). The CDR3 has 14 amino acids. Trimming shortened V by 3 bases and J by 6 bases, and 15 bases separated the two germline ends. Germline CDR1 SNHLY, CDR2 FYNNEI. The CDR3 here is CASSESEGLPEQYF. Here the CDR3 DNA reads TGTGCCAGCAGTGAGTCGGAGGGTCTTCCCGAGCAGTACTTC.

This chain uses TRBV4-3 with TRBJ1-6; 7 nucleotides agree with TRBD1. V trimming: 1 base; J trimming: 8 bases; junction bases outside the gene matches: 5. This CDR3 spans 15 amino acids. CDR1 and CDR2 (germline): LGHNA, YSLEER. CDR3 in amino acids: CASSQGTGVYSPLHF. In nucleotides, the CDR3 is TGCGCCAGCAGCCAAGGGACAGGAGTTTATTCACCCCTCCACTTT.

This chain joins TRBV6-5 and TRBJ2-7, with D perhaps matching TRBD1 (6 bases). In germline, CDR1 is MNHEY, CDR2 SVGAGI. V was trimmed by 7 bases and J by 2 bases, leaving 18 bases between them. This CDR3 contains 15 residues. This CDR3 is CASMNRALGAYEQYF. The CDR3 DNA reads TGTGCCAGCATGAACAGGGCGCTCGGCGCCTACGAGCAGTACTTC.

This chain joins TRBV2 and TRBJ2-7, with 9 bases identical to TRBD1. V dropped 5 bases and J dropped 5; count of bases not matched to a gene: 10. In germline, CDR1 is SNHLY, CDR2 FYNNEI. This CDR3 has 15 amino acids. The CDR3 DNA reads as TGTGCCAGCAGTCGAAAACAGGGGGCAAGGGACGAGCAGTACTTC. This sequence encodes CASSRKQGARDEQYF. Full variable domain (remainder filled in from reference TRBV2 and TRBJ2-7): EPEVTQTPSHQVTQMGQEVILRCVPISNHLYFYWYRQILGQKVEFLVSFYNNEISEKSEIFDDQFSVERPDGSNFTLKIRSTKLEDSAMYFCASSRKQGARDEQYFGPGTRLTVT.

V gene TRBV5-1 combines with J gene TRBJ1-2, with D tentatively TRBD1 (6 bases). Germline CDR1 and CDR2: SGHRS and YFSETQ. The V end lost 4 bases, the J end lost 2 bases, and 12 bases lay between the germline ends. The CDR3 is 14 residues long. CDR3 sequence: CASSPGGGNYGYTF. CDR3 DNA: TGCGCCAGCAGCCCGGGGGGGGGCAACTATGGCTACACCTTC.

V and J are TRBV5-5 and TRBJ1-3; D remains unclear. The CDR3 covers 15 residues. Germline loops: CDR1 SGHKS, CDR2 YYEKEE (reference sequence). V was trimmed by 1 base and J by 1 base, leaving 9 bases between them. The CDR3 spells CASSLSGGSGNTIYF. In DNA, the CDR3 is TGTGCCAGCAGCTTGTCAGGTGGTTCTGGAAACACCATATATTTT.

This rearrangement joins TRBV5-4 to TRBJ2-7; 8 bases fit TRBD2. The germline V gene encodes CDR1 SGHNT and CDR2 YYREEE (reference sequence). Trimming took 0 bases from V and 6 from J; bases not matched to a gene: 11. The CDR3 has 16 amino acids. The CDR3 loop is CASSLAFSGILGEQYF. CDR3 in DNA: TGTGCCAGCAGCTTGGCCTTTAGCGGGATATTAGGCGAGCAGTACTTC.

The V call is TRBV29-1, the J call TRBJ1-1; D may be TRBD1 (6 bases). Germline CDR1 is SQVTM and CDR2 is ANQGSEA. V lost 3 bases and J 0 bases, leaving 11 bases between the germline ends. The CDR3 runs 14 residues. The CDR3 protein is CSVEIAGVNTEAFF. CDR3 bases: TGCAGCGTTGAGATCGCAGGGGTGAACACTGAAGCTTTCTTT.

This sequence joins TRBV9 and TRBJ2-1, with a weak D call TRBD2 (6 bases). V lost 0 bases, J lost 5 bases, and 15 bases lay in between. The CDR3 runs to 16 residues. From germline, CDR1 is SGDLS and CDR2 YYNGEE. CDR3 nucleotides: TGTGCCAGCAGCGTAGCGGTGACTAGTTCCAACAATGAGCAGTTCTTC. Its translation is CASSVAVTSSNNEQFF.

The rearrangement uses TRBV6-5 and TRBJ2-7; weak D call: TRBD1 (6 bases). Trimming took 7 bases from V and 2 from J, leaving 18 bases between them. This CDR3 spans 15 amino acids. Germline V gives CDR1 MNHEY, CDR2 SVGAGI. Here the CDR3 reads CASKGHSLFAYEQYF. The CDR3 DNA follows: TGTGCCAGCAAGGGACATAGTTTGTTCGCCTACGAGCAGTACTTC.